This is a list of T cell receptor beta chains from one sample in a study of T-cell memory formation after mild COVID-19. TCRdb reprocessed the 5' RACE reads with MiXCR, giving one entry per CDR3 protein. The data hold hundreds of thousands of distinct CDR3 sequences, with roughly 13% observed a single time. The sequencing sample was made of PBMCs or a T cell subset sorted from them (not recorded which). These receptors all stem from a man aged 18 to 35 who had mild COVID-19 (a few samples of this study predate the infection). Cell type and time point are not known. CDR3s include the opening cysteine and the closing phenylalanine or tryptophan. The D gene is left open where the match is weak. Size is omitted from some rows. Given values are once, few, many or a class for expanded clones.

D	V	J	size	DNA	CDR3
.	TRBV6-5	TRBJ1-1	few	TGTGCCAGCAGCGTTCAGGGGACTGAAGCTTTCTTT	CASSVQGTEAFF
.	TRBV24-1	TRBJ2-3	few	TGTGCCACCAGTAGTTCCCATTTGGGTACGCAGTATTTT	CATSSSHLGTQYF
TRBD1	TRBV7-9	TRBJ1-6	few	TGTGCCAGCAGCTTAGACCGAGGACAGGACTATTCACCCCTCCACTTT	CASSLDRGQDYSPLHF
.	TRBV5-1	TRBJ2-7	few	TGCGCCAGCAGCTTGGGCGGACCCGGGGCCCCCTTTGCCTACGAGCAGTACTTC	CASSLGGPGAPFAYEQYF
TRBD2	TRBV4-1	TRBJ2-5	.	TGCGCCAGCAGCCAATGGGCTAGCGGGGAAGGGACCCAGTACTTC	CASSQWASGEGTQYF
TRBD2	TRBV7-3	TRBJ2-5	.	TGTGCCAGCAGCCTAGGACTAGCGAGACTCCATGAGACCCAGTACTTC	CASSLGLARLHETQYF
.	TRBV29-1	TRBJ2-1	.	TGCAGCGTTGAACTACCGGTAAAGATTGAGCAGTTCTTC	CSVELPVKIEQFF
.	TRBV9	TRBJ2-7	few	TGTGCCAGCAGCGGGGGGACGGGGTGGGACGAGCAGTACTTC	CASSGGTGWDEQYF
.	TRBV5-1	TRBJ1-2	.	TGCGCCAGCAGCTTTACCCTGGATGGCTATGGCTACACCTTC	CASSFTLDGYGYTF
TRBD1	TRBV20-1	TRBJ2-3	.	TGCAGTGCTTTGGACAGGGGGCTCGTCGATACGCAGTATTTT	CSALDRGLVDTQYF
TRBD2	TRBV6-6	TRBJ2-5	few	TGTGCCAGCAGTTACTCTATGCGTATTAGCGGGGATGAAGAGACCCAGTACTTC	CASSYSMRISGDEETQYF
TRBD1	TRBV18	TRBJ1-6	.	TGTGCCAGCTCGAGAGCCGGGACAGGGGTTTCCCCCCTCCACTTT	CASSRAGTGVSPLHF
.	TRBV7-9	TRBJ1-4	many	TGTGCCAGCAGCTTCGGTGGTTCAGGGACTAATGAAAAACTGTTTTTT	CASSFGGSGTNEKLFF
.	TRBV4-3	TRBJ2-4	many	TGCGCCAGCAGCCAAGAGGCAGGTACCTCAGCGCAGTACTTC	CASSQEAGTSAQYF
TRBD1	TRBV9	TRBJ1-2	.	TGTGCCAGCAGCGTGTTGACAGGGGGCGATGGCTACACCTTC	CASSVLTGGDGYTF
.	TRBV5-1	TRBJ2-7	.	TGCGCCAGCAGCCGACCCCCCGTAGGTTTCTGGGGGCGCGAAAGCTACGAGCAGTACTTC	CASSRPPVGFWGRESYEQYF
TRBD1	TRBV2	TRBJ1-2	.	TGTGCCAGCAGCCTGACAGGGTTGGATGGCTACACCTTC	CASSLTGLDGYTF
TRBD2	TRBV14	TRBJ2-3	.	TGTGCCAGCAGCCCCGGGGTAGCGGGGGGTTTCACAGATACGCAGTATTTT	CASSPGVAGGFTDTQYF
.	TRBV7-2	TRBJ1-1	.	TGTGCCAGCAGCTCGTTCCAGCGAGAAGCTTTCTTT	CASSSFQREAFF
TRBD2	TRBV5-1	TRBJ2-5	.	TGCGCCAGCAGCTTTAGGGGGACTAGTGCACAAGAGACCCAGTACTTC	CASSFRGTSAQETQYF
TRBD1	TRBV5-3	TRBJ1-6	.	TGTGCGATACAGGGGGTTGATTCACCCCTCCACTTT	CAIQGVDSPLHF
.	TRBV21-1	TRBJ2-3	.	TGTGCCAGCGCTAAGGTTACGCAGTATTTT	CASAKVTQYF
.	TRBV5-1	TRBJ1-4	.	TGCGCCAGCAGCTTGCTCGGGACCGGGAATGAAAAACTGTTTTTT	CASSLLGTGNEKLFF
.	TRBV6-5	TRBJ2-3	many	TGTGCCAGCAGTCCAGGTCGGCGGCCCTTGGATACGCAGTATTTT	CASSPGRRPLDTQYF
.	TRBV5-1	TRBJ2-1	many	TGCGCCAGCAGTCCCCCACCAACTTCCGGGACAATGTACAATGAGCAGTTCTTC	CASSPPPTSGTMYNEQFF
TRBD1	TRBV4-2	TRBJ2-2	.	TGTGCCAGCAGCCAGGGACAGGGTTTTGAGCCCGGGGAGCTGTTTTTT	CASSQGQGFEPGELFF
.	TRBV5-1	TRBJ2-5	many	TGCGCCAGCAGTTCATATACAGGGTACCAAGAGACCCAGTACTTC	CASSSYTGYQETQYF
.	TRBV6-6	TRBJ2-2	few	TGTGCCAGCAGTTTCAGGGCCTCGAACACCGGGGAGCTGTTTTTT	CASSFRASNTGELFF
TRBD1	TRBV20-1	TRBJ1-6	.	TGCAGTGCTAGAAGCACAGGGGACGGTTCACCCCTCCACTTT	CSARSTGDGSPLHF
.	TRBV7-2	TRBJ2-3	many	TGTGCTTCCGGCAAACAAAGCACAGATACGCAGTATTTT	CASGKQSTDTQYF
.	TRBV4-1	TRBJ2-7	few	TGCGCCAGCAGCCAAGTGTCCCCCGGTCAGGGCTACGAGCAGTACTTC	CASSQVSPGQGYEQYF
.	TRBV3-1	TRBJ2-7	many	TGTGCCAGCAGCCTGGAGGGTTCCTACGAGCAGTACTTC	CASSLEGSYEQYF
TRBD1	TRBV6-6	TRBJ2-7	.	TGTGCCAGCATCTGGGGACAGGGGGCTAACTACGAGCAGTACTTC	CASIWGQGANYEQYF
.	TRBV5-1	TRBJ2-7	many	TGCGCCAGCAGTCCCGGGGTCGCCTACGAGCAGTACTTC	CASSPGVAYEQYF
TRBD1	TRBV5-1	TRBJ1-2	.	TGCGCCAGCAGCTTACAGGGGGCACCTTCTTATGGCTACACCTTC	CASSLQGAPSYGYTF
.	TRBV4-3	TRBJ2-2	.	TGCGCCAGCAGCAGGCGCCGGAACACCGGGGAGCTGTTTTTT	CASSRRRNTGELFF
.	TRBV5-5	TRBJ2-7	few	TGTGCCAGCAGCCCCCGCATCAGGGACCACGAGCAGTACTTC	CASSPRIRDHEQYF
.	TRBV9	TRBJ1-1	.	TGTGCCAGCAGCGGGACGTATGGCACTGAAGCTTTCTTT	CASSGTYGTEAFF
TRBD2	TRBV3-1	TRBJ2-3	.	TGTGCCAGCACCGGACGGGAGGGGGATACGCAGTATTTT	CASTGREGDTQYF
.	TRBV7-2	TRBJ1-4	.	TGTGCCAGCAGCTTAGCGCTGATTGCTGCAACTAATGAAAAACTGTTTTTT	CASSLALIAATNEKLFF
.	TRBV6-1	TRBJ1-1	few	TGTGCCAGCAGTACCCGGCCCGGGACACCGAACACTGAAGCTTTCTTT	CASSTRPGTPNTEAFF
.	TRBV20-1	TRBJ1-1	few	TGCAGTGCGGGGGGAGGCGGGAAAGGGGCAATCGCTGAAGCTTTCTTT	CSAGGGGKGAIAEAFF
.	TRBV7-6	TRBJ2-3	.	TGTGCCAGCAGCTTAGCTGGGACTCCGGGGGATACGCAGTATTTT	CASSLAGTPGDTQYF
TRBD1	TRBV18	TRBJ1-4	few	TGTGCCAGCTCACAACAGGGGAGGCCGTTGAATGAAAAACTGTTTTTT	CASSQQGRPLNEKLFF
.	TRBV6-2/TRBV6-3	TRBJ2-1	once	TGTGCCAGCAGCCCTACCGGCGGAGGACAGTTCTTC	CASSPTGGGQFF
.	TRBV29-1	TRBJ2-7	few	TGCAGCGTTGCGGGGGCCTCCTACGAGCAGTACTTC	CSVAGASYEQYF
.	TRBV11-1	TRBJ2-7	few	TGTGCCAGCAGCTTAAGTACCCAGTCCTACGAGCAGTACTTC	CASSLSTQSYEQYF
.	TRBV3-1	TRBJ1-5	many	TGTGCCAGCAGCCCGGGAGTGAATAGCAATCAGCCCCAGCATTTT	CASSPGVNSNQPQHF
.	TRBV4-1	TRBJ2-2	few	TGCGCCAGCAGCAGGCCGGCTACCTTACGGGAGCTGTTTTTT	CASSRPATLRELFF
TRBD2	TRBV7-2	TRBJ2-5	many	TGTGCCAGCAGCTTAGCCGGGGGGGAGACCCAGTACTTC	CASSLAGGETQYF
.	TRBV9	TRBJ2-3	few	TGTGCCAGCAGCGTAGAAGCAACAGGGTACCCAGATACGCAGTATTTT	CASSVEATGYPDTQYF